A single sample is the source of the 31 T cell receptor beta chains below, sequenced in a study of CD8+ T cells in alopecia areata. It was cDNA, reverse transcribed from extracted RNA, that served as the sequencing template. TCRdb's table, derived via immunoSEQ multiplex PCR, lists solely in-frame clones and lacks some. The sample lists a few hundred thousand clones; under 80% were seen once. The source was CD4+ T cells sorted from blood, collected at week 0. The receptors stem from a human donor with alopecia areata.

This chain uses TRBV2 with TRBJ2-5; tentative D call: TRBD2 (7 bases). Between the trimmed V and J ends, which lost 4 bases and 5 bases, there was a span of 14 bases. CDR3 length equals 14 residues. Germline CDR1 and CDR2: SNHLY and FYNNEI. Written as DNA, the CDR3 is TGTGCCAGCAGTGCGGTGGGGGGGCCGGAGACCCAGTACTTC. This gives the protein CASSAVGGPETQYF. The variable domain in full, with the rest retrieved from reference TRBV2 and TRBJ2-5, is EPEVTQTPSHQVTQMGQEVILRCVPISNHLYFYWYRQILGQKVEFLVSFYNNEISEKSEIFDDQFSVERPDGSNFTLKIRSTKLEDSAMYFCASSAVGGPETQYFGPGTRLLVL.

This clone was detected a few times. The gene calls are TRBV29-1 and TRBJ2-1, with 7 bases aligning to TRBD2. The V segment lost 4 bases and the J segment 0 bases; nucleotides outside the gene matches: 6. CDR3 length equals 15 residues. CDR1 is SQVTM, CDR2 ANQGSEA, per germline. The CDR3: CSVASGESSYNEQFF. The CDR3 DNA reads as TGCAGCGTTGCGAGCGGGGAGAGCTCCTACAATGAGCAGTTCTTC.

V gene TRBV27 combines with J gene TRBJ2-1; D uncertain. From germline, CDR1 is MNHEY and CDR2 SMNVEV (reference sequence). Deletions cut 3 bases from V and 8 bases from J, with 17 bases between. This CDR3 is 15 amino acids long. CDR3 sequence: CASSFPTGQGHEQFF. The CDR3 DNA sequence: TGTGCCAGCAGTTTCCCGACGGGCCAAGGCCATGAGCAGTTCTTC.

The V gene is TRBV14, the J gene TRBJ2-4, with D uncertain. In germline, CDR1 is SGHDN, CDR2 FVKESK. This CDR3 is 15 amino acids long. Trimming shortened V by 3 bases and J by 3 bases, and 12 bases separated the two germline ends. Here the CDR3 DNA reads TGTGCCAGCAGCCATTGGGCTCTGGGCAAAAACATTCAGTACTTC. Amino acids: CASSHWALGKNIQYF.

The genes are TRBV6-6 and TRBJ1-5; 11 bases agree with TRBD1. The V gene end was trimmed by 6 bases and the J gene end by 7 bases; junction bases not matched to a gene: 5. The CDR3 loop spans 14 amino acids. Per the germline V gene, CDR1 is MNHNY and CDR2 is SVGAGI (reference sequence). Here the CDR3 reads CASSPGTGGQPQHF. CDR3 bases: TGTGCCAGCAGCCCCGGGACAGGGGGACAGCCCCAGCATTTT.

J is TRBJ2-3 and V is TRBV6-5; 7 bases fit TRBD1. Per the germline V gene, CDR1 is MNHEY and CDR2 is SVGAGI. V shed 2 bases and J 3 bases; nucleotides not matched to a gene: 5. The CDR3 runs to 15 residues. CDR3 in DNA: TGTGCCAGCAGTTACCAAAGGGGGCGAACAGATACGCAGTATTTT. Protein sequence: CASSYQRGRTDTQYF.

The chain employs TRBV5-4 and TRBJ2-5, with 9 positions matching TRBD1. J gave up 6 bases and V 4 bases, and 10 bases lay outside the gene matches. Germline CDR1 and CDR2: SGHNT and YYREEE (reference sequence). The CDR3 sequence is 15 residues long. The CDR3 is CASSLARTGVKTQYF. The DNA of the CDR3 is TGTGCCAGCAGCCTAGCAAGGACAGGGGTGAAGACCCAGTACTTC.

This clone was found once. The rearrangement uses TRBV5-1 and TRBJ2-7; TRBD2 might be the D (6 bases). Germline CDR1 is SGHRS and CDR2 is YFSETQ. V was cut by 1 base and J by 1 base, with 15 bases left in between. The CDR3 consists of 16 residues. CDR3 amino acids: CASSLPQGGQSYEQYF. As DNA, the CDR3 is TGCGCCAGCAGCTTGCCCCAGGGAGGCCAGTCCTACGAGCAGTACTTC.

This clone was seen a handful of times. The CDR3 nucleotides are TGTGCCAGCAGTCCCCGGGGGGGTAAGTCCTACGAGCAGTACTTC. Residues: CASSPRGGKSYEQYF. This rearrangement joins TRBV25-1 to TRBJ2-7, with 8 bases identical to TRBD2. CDR1 is MGHDK and CDR2 is SYGVNS in the germline V gene. V lost 5 bases, J lost 1 base, and 7 bases stayed unmatched. CDR3 length: 15 amino acids.

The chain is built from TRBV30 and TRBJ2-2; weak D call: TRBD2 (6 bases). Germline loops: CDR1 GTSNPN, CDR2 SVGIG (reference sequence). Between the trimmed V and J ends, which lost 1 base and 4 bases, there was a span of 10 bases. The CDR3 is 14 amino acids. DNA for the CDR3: TGTGCCTGGAGTGACCGGGGGTTCACCGGGGAGCTGTTTTTT. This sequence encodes CAWSDRGFTGELFF.

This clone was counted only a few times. The CDR3 loop is CASSLQGARGTEAFF. CDR3 nucleotide sequence: TGTGCCAGCAGTTTACAGGGGGCGAGGGGCACTGAAGCTTTCTTT. This chain uses TRBV27 with TRBJ1-1; TRBD1 matches 8 bases. The CDR3 has 15 amino acids. After removal of 2 bases from V and 4 bases from J, the junction contained 6 bases not matched to a gene. Germline CDR1 and CDR2: MNHEY and SMNVEV (reference sequence).

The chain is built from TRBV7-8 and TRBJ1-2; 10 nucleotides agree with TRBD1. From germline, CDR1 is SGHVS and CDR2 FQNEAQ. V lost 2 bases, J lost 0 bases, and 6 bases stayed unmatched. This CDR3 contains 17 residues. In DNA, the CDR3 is TGTGCCAGCAGCTTAATGGGACAGGGGTCTCCTAACTATGGCTACACCTTC. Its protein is CASSLMGQGSPNYGYTF. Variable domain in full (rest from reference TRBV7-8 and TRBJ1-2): GAGVSQSPRYKVAKRGQDVALRCDPISGHVSLFWYQQALGQGPEFLTYFQNEAQLDKSGLPSDRFFAERPEGSVSTLKIQRTQQEDSAVYLCASSLMGQGSPNYGYTFGSGTRLTVV.

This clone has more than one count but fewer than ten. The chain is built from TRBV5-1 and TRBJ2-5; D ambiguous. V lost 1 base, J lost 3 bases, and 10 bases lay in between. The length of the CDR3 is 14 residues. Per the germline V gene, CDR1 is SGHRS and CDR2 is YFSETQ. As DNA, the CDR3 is TGCGCCAGCAGCTTGTTTTCGCAGAAAGAGACCCAGTACTTC. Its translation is CASSLFSQKETQYF.

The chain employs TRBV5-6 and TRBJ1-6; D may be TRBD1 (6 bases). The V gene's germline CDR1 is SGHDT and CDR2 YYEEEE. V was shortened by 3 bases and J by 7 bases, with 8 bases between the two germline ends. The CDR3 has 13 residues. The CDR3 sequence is CASSSGVNSPLHF. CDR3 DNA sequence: TGTGCCAGCAGCTCAGGGGTAAATTCACCCCTCCACTTT.

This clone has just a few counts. CDR3 coding DNA: TGTGCCAGTAGTACGGAACCTTCACTGGAGCAGTACTTC. Protein sequence: CASSTEPSLEQYF. This rearrangement joins TRBV19 to TRBJ2-7; D unclear. The germline V gene encodes CDR1 LNHDA and CDR2 SQIVND (reference sequence). CDR3 length equals 13 residues. V dropped 4 bases and J dropped 7 bases, with 14 bases sitting between them.

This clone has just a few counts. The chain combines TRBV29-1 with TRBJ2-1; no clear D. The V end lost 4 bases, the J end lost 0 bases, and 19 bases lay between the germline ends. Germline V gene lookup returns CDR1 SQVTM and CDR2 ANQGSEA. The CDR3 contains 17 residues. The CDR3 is CSVVGPLTDSSYNEQFF. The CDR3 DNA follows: TGCAGCGTTGTGGGCCCCTTAACAGATTCCTCCTACAATGAGCAGTTCTTC.

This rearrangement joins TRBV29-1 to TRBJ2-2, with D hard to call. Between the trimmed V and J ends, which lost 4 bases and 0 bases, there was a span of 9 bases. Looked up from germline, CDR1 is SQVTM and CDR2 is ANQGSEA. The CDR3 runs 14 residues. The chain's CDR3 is CSVARQPNTGELFF. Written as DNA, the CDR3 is TGCAGCGTTGCGCGCCAGCCGAACACCGGGGAGCTGTTTTTT.

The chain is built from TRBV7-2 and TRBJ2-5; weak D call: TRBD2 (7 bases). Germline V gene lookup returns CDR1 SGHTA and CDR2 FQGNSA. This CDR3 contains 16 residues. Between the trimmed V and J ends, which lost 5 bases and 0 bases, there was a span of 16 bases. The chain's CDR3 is CASSPDGGPYQETQYF. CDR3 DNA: TGTGCCAGCAGCCCCGACGGGGGGCCGTACCAAGAGACCCAGTACTTC.

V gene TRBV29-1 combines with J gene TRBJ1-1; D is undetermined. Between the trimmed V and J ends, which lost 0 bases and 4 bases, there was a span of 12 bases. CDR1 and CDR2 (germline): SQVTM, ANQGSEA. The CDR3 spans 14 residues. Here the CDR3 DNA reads TGCAGCGTTGAAGATCGAGGGTCGGGCACTGAAGCTTTCTTT. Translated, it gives CSVEDRGSGTEAFF. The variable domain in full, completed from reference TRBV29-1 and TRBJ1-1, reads SAVISQKPSRDICQRGTSLTIQCQVDSQVTMMFWYRQQPGQSLTLIATANQGSEATYESGFVIDKFPISRPNLTFSTLTVSNMSPEDSSIYLCSVEDRGSGTEAFFGQGTRLTVV.

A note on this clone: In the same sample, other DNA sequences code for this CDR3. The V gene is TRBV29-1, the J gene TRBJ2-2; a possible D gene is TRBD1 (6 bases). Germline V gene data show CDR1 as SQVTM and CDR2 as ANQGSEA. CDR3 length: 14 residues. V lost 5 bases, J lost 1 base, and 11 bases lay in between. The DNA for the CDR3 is TGCAGCGTTCTCGGGACATTGAACACCGGGGAGCTGTTTTTT. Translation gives CSVLGTLNTGELFF.

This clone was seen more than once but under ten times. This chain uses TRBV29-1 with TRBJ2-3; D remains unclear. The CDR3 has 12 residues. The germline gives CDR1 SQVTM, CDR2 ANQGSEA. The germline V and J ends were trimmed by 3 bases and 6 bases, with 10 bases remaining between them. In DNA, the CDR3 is TGCAGCGTTGATCTGACCCTGGATACGCAGTATTTT. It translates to CSVDLTLDTQYF.

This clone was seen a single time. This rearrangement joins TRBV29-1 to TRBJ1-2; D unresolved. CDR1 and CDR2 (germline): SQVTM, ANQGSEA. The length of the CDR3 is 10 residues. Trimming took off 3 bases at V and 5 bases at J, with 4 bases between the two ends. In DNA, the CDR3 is TGCAGCGTTGACCTATATGGCTACACCTTC. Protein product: CSVDLYGYTF.

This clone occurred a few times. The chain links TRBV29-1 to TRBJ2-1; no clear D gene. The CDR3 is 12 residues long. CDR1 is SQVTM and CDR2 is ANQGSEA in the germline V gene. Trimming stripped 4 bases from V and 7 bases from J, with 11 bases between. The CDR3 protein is CSVGLSRNEQFF. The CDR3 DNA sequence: TGCAGCGTTGGTCTCAGCCGAAATGAGCAGTTCTTC.

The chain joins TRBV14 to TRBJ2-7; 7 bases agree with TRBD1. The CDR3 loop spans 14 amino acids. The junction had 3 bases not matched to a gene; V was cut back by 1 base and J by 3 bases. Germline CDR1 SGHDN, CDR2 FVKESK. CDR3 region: CASSQGQGLYEQYF. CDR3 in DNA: TGTGCCAGCAGCCAAGGACAGGGCCTCTACGAGCAGTACTTC.

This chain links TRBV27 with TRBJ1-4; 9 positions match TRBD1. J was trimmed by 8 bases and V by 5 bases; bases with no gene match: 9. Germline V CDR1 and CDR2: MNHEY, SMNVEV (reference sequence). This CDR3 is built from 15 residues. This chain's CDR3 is CASSKQGALGEKLFF. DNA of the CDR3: TGTGCCAGCAGTAAACAGGGGGCTCTTGGGGAAAAACTGTTTTTT.

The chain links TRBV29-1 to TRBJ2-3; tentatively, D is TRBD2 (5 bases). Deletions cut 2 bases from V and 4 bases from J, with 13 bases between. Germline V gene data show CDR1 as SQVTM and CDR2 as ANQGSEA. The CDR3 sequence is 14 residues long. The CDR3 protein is CSVETSRRADTQYF. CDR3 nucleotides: TGCAGCGTTGAAACATCCAGGCGGGCAGATACGCAGTATTTT.

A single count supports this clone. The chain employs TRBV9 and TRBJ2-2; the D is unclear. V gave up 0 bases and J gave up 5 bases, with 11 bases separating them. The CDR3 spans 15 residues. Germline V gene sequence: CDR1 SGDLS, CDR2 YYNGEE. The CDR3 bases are TGTGCCAGCAGCGTAGGGCCCCGGAGAACCGGGGAGCTGTTTTTT. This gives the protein CASSVGPRRTGELFF.

CDR3 sequence: CSVVSKNMNTEAFF. DNA for the CDR3: TGCAGCGTTGTCAGTAAAAACATGAACACTGAAGCTTTCTTT. This chain joins TRBV29-1 and TRBJ1-1; no clear D gene. This CDR3 spans 14 amino acids. The germline CDR1 and CDR2 sequences are SQVTM and ANQGSEA. Trimming removed 4 bases from V and 0 bases from J, with 12 bases in between.

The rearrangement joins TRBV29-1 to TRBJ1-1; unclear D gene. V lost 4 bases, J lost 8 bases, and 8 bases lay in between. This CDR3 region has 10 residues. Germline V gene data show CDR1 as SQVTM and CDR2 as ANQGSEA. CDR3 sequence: CSVVSFEAFF. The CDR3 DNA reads TGCAGCGTTGTATCGTTCGAAGCTTTCTTT.

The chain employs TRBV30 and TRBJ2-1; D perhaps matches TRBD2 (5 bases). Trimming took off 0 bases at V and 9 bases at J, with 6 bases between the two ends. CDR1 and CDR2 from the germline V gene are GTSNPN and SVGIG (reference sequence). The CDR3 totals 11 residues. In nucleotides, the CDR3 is TGTGCCTGGAGTGTACGGGGTGAGCAGTTCTTC. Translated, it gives CAWSVRGEQFF.

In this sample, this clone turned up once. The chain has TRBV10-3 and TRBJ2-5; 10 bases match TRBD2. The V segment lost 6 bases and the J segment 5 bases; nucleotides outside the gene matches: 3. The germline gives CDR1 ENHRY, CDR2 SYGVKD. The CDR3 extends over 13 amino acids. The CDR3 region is CAIRSSGGETQYF. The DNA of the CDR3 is TGTGCCATCAGGTCTAGCGGGGGCGAGACCCAGTACTTC.